This T cell receptor (beta chain) is drawn from a study of blood T cell repertoires in COVID-19. The assay was immunoSEQ multiplex PCR, and TCRdb's table has in-frame clones only and misses some. The data contain over 300,000 clones, 70% to 90% of them seen just once; the ten biggest clones take up approximately 5%. Comment on this clone: Different DNA sequences within this sample yield the same CDR3.

J gave up 4 bases and V 0 bases, and 3 bases lay outside the gene matches. CDR1 is SGDLS and CDR2 is YYNGEE in the germline V gene. The CDR3 totals 15 residues. This clonotype was obtained from a woman under 40 who had recovered from COVID-19. V usage is TRBV9 and J usage is TRBJ2-1, with TRBD2 matching 8 bases. Input material: PBMCs or T cells enriched from blood (not recorded which). CDR3 region: CASSVASGGYNEQFF. CDR3 in DNA: TGTGCCAGCAGCGTAGCCAGCGGGGGTTACAATGAGCAGTTCTTC.